This paragraph covers one T cell receptor (beta chain) sequence. This record comes from a study of PD-1 and CTLA-4 blockade in melanoma. The germline V gene has CDR1 ENHRY and CDR2 SYGVKD. V lost 5 bases and J lost 0; bases outside the gene matches: 13. CDR3 length equals 19 residues. Clones were sequenced by immunoSEQ multiplex PCR, and TCRdb holds only the in-frame ones, with some missing. This sample has fewer than 20,000 clones, with around 70% found just once. The chain carries TRBV10-3 and TRBJ2-6; TRBD1 aligns across 7 bases. The specimen was CD8+ T cells from peripheral blood, collected before anti-PD-1 treatment. The clonotype was recovered from a human donor with melanoma. CDR3: CAISTYGDRYRSGANVLTF. Written as DNA, the CDR3 is TGTGCCATCAGTACCTATGGGGACAGATATCGCTCTGGGGCCAACGTCCTGACTTTC.